A selection of T cell receptor beta chains follows, all from one sample in a study of T cell responses to AZD1222 COVID-19 vaccine. Libraries were prepared by immunoSEQ multiplex PCR; TCRdb keeps only in-frame clonotypes and omits some of them. The repertoire has around 100,000 clones, around 90% of them found once; the top ten carry 2% to 3%. This sample comprised peripheral blood, obtained 28 days after the second AZD1222 dose. These receptors were taken from an adult who received the AZD1222 COVID-19 vaccine. CDR3s include the opening cysteine and the closing phenylalanine or tryptophan. Fields, in order: D gene, J gene, clone size, V gene, CDR3 DNA, CDR3 protein. A D gene is named only where the DNA matches it firmly. Size is stated for part of the rows, as once, few or many counts, or as a class when the clone is expanded.

TRBD2	TRBJ2-2	few	TRBV28	TGTGCCAGCCTAGTGCGGGAGCACGGGGAGCTGTTTTTT	CASLVREHGELFF
.	TRBJ2-7	.	TRBV14	TGTGCCAGCAGCCAAGAAAACTGGTACTACGAGCAGTACTTC	CASSQENWYYEQYF
.	TRBJ1-1	.	TRBV5-1	TGCGCCAGCAGCTTCGGTTCGCAGGGAAGGAACACTGAAGCTTTCTTT	CASSFGSQGRNTEAFF
.	TRBJ1-1	.	TRBV5-1	TGCGCCAGTTCTAGTCAGGGAAGGACTGAAGCTTTCTTT	CASSSQGRTEAFF
TRBD1	TRBJ2-1	.	TRBV4-1	TGCGCCAGCAGCCAAGCGGGACAGGGGATTTTCAATGAGCAGTTCTTC	CASSQAGQGIFNEQFF
TRBD1	TRBJ1-2	.	TRBV30	TGTGCCGGGGGCAGGGGGTTTACTAACTATGGCTACACCTTC	CAGGRGFTNYGYTF
TRBD1	TRBJ2-1	.	TRBV28	TGTGCCAGCAGGGGGACAGGGTTCACTTCCTACAATGAGCAGTTCTTC	CASRGTGFTSYNEQFF
TRBD1	TRBJ1-3	.	TRBV4-1	TGCGCCAGCAGCCGGTTCGGGACAGGGGGTGGAAACACCATATATTTT	CASSRFGTGGGNTIYF
.	TRBJ1-1	.	TRBV6-6	TGTGCCAGCAGCTCTCCTGACAGGAACACTGAAGCTTTCTTT	CASSSPDRNTEAFF
.	TRBJ1-5	.	TRBV15	TGTGCCACCAGCAGAGATTACAGGATTCTCAATAGCAATCAGCCCCAGCATTTT	CATSRDYRILNSNQPQHF
TRBD2	TRBJ2-3	few	TRBV9	TGTGCCAGCCAGCGGGAGGAATACACAGATACGCAGTATTTT	CASQREEYTDTQYF
.	TRBJ1-5	.	TRBV5-4	TGTGCCAGCAGCCGGACAGCTAATCAGCCCCAGCATTTT	CASSRTANQPQHF
.	TRBJ1-1	.	TRBV29-1	TGCAGCGGTAGCCTCGGGGCTTTGAACACTGAAGCTTTCTTT	CSGSLGALNTEAFF
TRBD1	TRBJ1-4	.	TRBV5-4	TGTGCCAGCAGCTTGGCTGGACAGGGGAATGAAAAACTGTTTTTT	CASSLAGQGNEKLFF
TRBD1	TRBJ1-6	.	TRBV5-1	TGCGCCAGCAGCTTGGGACAGGGAGGGAATTCACCCCTCCACTTT	CASSLGQGGNSPLHF
TRBD1	TRBJ1-2	.	TRBV7-2	TGTGCCAGCAGCCCCGACAGGGGATTCGGTGGCTACACCTTC	CASSPDRGFGGYTF
.	TRBJ2-3	.	TRBV13	TGTGCCAGCAGCTTAGGCCCACTCGCGGGCTCAGATACGCAGTATTTT	CASSLGPLAGSDTQYF
.	TRBJ1-2	.	TRBV19	TGTGCCAGTAGTATAGACCCAGGGACAAGTGGCTACACCTTC	CASSIDPGTSGYTF
.	TRBJ1-4	few	TRBV30	TGTGCCTGGAGTGAACCGGCGACCTCCGTCGAAAAACTGTTTTTT	CAWSEPATSVEKLFF
TRBD1	TRBJ2-5	.	TRBV5-4	TGTGCCAGCAGCCCAAGGGCAGGGGGCCAAGAGACCCAGTACTTC	CASSPRAGGQETQYF
.	TRBJ2-3	.	TRBV21-1	TGTGCCAGCAGCAAAAAAACCACAGATACGCAGTATTTT	CASSKKTTDTQYF
TRBD1	TRBJ2-7	.	TRBV5-5	TGTGCCAGCAGCAGTAACAGGGGGCGCTTCTACGAGCAGTACTTC	CASSSNRGRFYEQYF
.	TRBJ2-2	.	TRBV4-2	TGTGCCAGCAGCCCCGAGGACGGGGACCGGGAGCTGTTTTTT	CASSPEDGDRELFF